One sample yielded the 8 T cell receptor beta chains listed below, sequenced in a study of PD-1 blockade in mismatch repair-deficient tumors. Clones were read by immunoSEQ multiplex PCR, and TCRdb kept only the in-frame ones, dropping some. The table lists more than 8,500 clones, approximately 89% of them singletons. The specimen comprised PBMCs, sampled just under 47 weeks after starting pembrolizumab. The receptor set was obtained from an adult with mismatch repair-deficient cancer.

The chain uses TRBV19 and TRBJ2-2; D perhaps matches TRBD1 (7 bases). The length of the CDR3 is 13 residues. Germline V gene sequence: CDR1 LNHDA, CDR2 SQIVND (reference sequence). V was cut by 7 bases and J by 6 bases, with 12 bases left in between. The CDR3 bases are TGTGCCAGTACGACAGGGAGGTCCGGGGAGCTGTTTTTT. It is translated as CASTTGRSGELFF.

This chain links TRBV30 with TRBJ2-3, with 15 nucleotides matching TRBD2. The germline gives CDR1 GTSNPN, CDR2 SVGIG (reference sequence). Germline trimming cut 2 bases from V and 5 bases from J; bases unmatched to any gene: 5. There are 16 residues in the CDR3. CDR3 amino acids: CAWSLGLAGGLDTQYF. CDR3 DNA sequence: TGTGCCTGGAGTTTAGGACTAGCGGGAGGGTTAGATACGCAGTATTTT.

This clone was seen more than once but under ten times. The J gene is TRBJ2-7, the V gene TRBV6-1; 9 bases agree with TRBD1. J lost 4 bases, V lost 6 bases, and 7 bases had no gene match. Germline V gives CDR1 MNHNS, CDR2 SASEGT. The CDR3 extends over 14 amino acids. DNA of the CDR3: TGTGCCAGCAGGGACAGGGGCGAATCTTACGAGCAGTACTTC. Translated: CASRDRGESYEQYF.

Only one count was recorded for this clone. This chain joins TRBV5-1 and TRBJ1-4; D is undetermined. This CDR3 region has 15 residues. Deletions cut 0 bases from V and 4 bases from J, with 10 bases between. Germline values: CDR1 SGHRS, CDR2 YFSETQ. The CDR3 DNA is TGCGCCAGCAGCTTGGAGCGAGGGATTAATGAAAAACTGTTTTTT. This encodes CASSLERGINEKLFF.

The V and J genes are TRBV5-1 and TRBJ1-2; 10 positions match TRBD1. Losses at the gene ends were 3 bases for V and 6 bases for J; bases not matched to a gene: 2. Per germline, CDR1 SGHRS and CDR2 YFSETQ. The CDR3 runs 13 residues. The DNA of the CDR3 is TGCGCCAGCAGCTGGGGGACAGGGGATGGCTACACCTTC. The encoded protein is CASSWGTGDGYTF.

The genes are TRBV28 and TRBJ1-5; perhaps TRBD1 as D (6 bases). The CDR3 consists of 16 residues. Germline assignment: CDR1 MDHEN and CDR2 SYDVKM. V was clipped by 5 bases and J by 5 bases, with 19 bases between them. CDR3 nucleotide sequence: TGTGCCAGCAGTCAACAACGAGCGGGGGGCTATCAGCCCCAGCATTTT. It specifies CASSQQRAGGYQPQHF.

This clone was seen only once. This sequence joins TRBV6-5 and TRBJ2-2; weak D call: TRBD1 (6 bases). V was pared by 8 bases and J by 4 bases, with 14 bases between. Germline V gene data show CDR1 as MNHEY and CDR2 as SVGAGI. This CDR3 contains 14 residues. The CDR3 here is CASGGRAGTGELFF. The CDR3 DNA is TGTGCCAGCGGGGGCAGGGCCGGCACCGGGGAGCTGTTTTTT.

The chain joins TRBV5-5 to TRBJ2-5; 10 nucleotides match TRBD2. The CDR3 contains 16 residues. Trimming cost V 4 bases and J 1 base; bases outside gene matches: 7. CDR1 and CDR2 (germline): SGHKS, YYEKEE (reference sequence). The CDR3 DNA follows: TGTGCCAGCAGCCTCCTAAGCGGGAGGGCCCAAGAGACCCAGTACTTC. This gives the protein CASSLLSGRAQETQYF.